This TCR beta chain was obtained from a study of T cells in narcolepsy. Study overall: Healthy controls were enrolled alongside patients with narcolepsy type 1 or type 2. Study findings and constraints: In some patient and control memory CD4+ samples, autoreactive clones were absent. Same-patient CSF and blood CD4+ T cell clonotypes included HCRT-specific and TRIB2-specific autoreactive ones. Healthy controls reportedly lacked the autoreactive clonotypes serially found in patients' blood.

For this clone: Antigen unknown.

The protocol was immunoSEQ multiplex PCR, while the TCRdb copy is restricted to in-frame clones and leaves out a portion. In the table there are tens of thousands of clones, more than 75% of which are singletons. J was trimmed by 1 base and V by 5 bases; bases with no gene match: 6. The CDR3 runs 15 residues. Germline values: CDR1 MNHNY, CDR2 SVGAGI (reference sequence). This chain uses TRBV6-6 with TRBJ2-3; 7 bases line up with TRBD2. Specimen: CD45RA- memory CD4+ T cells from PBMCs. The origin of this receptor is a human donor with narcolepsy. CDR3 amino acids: CASSDTSARTDTQYF. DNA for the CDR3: TGTGCCAGCAGTGACACTAGCGCCCGCACAGATACGCAGTATTTT.